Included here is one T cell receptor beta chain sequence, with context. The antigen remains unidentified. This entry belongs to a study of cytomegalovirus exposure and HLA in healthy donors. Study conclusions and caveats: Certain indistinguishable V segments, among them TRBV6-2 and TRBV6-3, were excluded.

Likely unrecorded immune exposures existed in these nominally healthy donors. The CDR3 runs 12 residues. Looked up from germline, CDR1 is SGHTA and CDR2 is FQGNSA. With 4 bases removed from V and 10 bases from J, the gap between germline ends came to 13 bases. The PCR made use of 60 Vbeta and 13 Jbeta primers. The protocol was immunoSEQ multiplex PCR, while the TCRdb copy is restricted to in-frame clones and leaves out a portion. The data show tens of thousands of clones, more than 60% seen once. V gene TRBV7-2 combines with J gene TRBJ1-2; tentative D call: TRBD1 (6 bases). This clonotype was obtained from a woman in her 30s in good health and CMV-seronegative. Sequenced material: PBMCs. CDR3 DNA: TGTGCCAGCAGCTCCCAAGGACAGTTCTACACCTTC. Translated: CASSSQGQFYTF.